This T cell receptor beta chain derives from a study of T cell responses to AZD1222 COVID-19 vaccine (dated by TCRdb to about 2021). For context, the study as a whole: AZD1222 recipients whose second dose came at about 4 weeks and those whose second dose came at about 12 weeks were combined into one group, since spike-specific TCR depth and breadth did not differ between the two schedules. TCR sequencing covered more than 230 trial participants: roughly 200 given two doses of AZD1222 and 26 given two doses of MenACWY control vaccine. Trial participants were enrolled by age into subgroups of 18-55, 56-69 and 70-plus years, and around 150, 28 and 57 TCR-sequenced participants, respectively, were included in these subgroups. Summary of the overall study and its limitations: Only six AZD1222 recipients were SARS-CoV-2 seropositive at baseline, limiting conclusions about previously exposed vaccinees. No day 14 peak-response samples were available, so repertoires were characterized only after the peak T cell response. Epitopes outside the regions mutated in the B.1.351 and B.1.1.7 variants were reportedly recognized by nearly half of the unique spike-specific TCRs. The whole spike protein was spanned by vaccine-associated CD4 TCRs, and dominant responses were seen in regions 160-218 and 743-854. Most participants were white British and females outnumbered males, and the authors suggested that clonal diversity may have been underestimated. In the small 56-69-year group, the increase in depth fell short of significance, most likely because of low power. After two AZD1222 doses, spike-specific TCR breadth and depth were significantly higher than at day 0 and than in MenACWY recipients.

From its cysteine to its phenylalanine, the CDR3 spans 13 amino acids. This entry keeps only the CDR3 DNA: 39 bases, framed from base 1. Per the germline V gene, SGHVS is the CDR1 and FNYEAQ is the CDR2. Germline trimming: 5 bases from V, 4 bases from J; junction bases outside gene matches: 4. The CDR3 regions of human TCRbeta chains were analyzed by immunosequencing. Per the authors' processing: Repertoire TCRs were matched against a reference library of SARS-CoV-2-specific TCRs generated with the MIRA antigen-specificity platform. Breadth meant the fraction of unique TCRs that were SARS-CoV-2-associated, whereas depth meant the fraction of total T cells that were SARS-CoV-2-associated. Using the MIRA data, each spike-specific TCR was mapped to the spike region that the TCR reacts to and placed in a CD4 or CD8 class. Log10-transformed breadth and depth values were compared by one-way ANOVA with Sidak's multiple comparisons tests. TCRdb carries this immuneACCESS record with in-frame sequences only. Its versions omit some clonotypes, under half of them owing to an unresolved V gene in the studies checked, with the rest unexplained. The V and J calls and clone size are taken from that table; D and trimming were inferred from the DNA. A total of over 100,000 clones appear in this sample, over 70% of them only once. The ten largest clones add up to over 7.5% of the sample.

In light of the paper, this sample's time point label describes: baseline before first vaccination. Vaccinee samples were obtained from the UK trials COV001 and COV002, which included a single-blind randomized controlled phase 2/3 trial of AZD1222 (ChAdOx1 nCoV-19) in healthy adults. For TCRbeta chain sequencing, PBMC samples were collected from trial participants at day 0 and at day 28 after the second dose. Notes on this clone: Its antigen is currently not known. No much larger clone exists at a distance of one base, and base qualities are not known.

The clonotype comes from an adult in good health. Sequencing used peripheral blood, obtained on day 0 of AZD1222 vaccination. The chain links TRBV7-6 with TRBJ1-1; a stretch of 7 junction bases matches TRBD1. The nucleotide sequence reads TGTGCCAGCAGCATGGGACAGCTCACTGAAGCTTTCTTT. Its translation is CASSMGQLTEAFF.